The subject of this entry is one TCR beta chain. Its antigen remains unknown. These data originate in a study of cytomegalovirus exposure and HLA in healthy donors. Trimming stripped 5 bases from V and 0 bases from J, with 11 bases between. CDR3 length equals 16 residues. CDR1 MNHNY and CDR2 SVGAGI come from the germline V gene (reference sequence). The PCR employed 60 Vbeta primers together with 13 Jbeta primers. The method was immunoSEQ multiplex PCR; TCRdb's version includes in-frame clones alone and lacks a portion of them. This table has over 150,000 clones, 68% appearing once. Broader study findings: As immune exposure information, only CMV serostatus was available.

Sequencing was done on a sample of PBMCs. The receptor was isolated from a man aged 45 to 65 in good health and CMV-seronegative. The J gene is TRBJ1-6, the V gene TRBV6-6; no reliable D call. This chain's CDR3 is CASSTALSSYNSPLHF. The CDR3 DNA sequence: TGTGCCAGCAGTACTGCCTTGAGCTCCTATAATTCACCCCTCCACTTT.